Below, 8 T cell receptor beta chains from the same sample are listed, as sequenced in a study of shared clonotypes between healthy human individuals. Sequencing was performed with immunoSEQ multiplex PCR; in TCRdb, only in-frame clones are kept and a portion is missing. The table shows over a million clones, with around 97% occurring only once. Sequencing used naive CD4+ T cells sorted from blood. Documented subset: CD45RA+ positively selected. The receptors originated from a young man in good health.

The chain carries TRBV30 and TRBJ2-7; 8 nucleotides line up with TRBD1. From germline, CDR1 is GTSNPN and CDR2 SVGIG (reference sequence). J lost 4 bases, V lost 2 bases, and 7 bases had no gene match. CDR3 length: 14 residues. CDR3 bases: TGTGCCTGGAGTACGGGACAGGCCGGATACGAGCAGTACTTC. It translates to CAWSTGQAGYEQYF.

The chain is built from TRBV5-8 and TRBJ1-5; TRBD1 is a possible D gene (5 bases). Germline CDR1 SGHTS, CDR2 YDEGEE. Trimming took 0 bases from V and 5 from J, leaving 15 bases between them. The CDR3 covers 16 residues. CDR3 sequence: CASSLAVGTPYQPQHF. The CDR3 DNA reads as TGTGCCAGCAGCTTGGCCGTCGGGACTCCTTATCAGCCCCAGCATTTT.

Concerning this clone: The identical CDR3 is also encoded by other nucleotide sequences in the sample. The CDR3 here is CASSLAGGTDTQYF. The CDR3 DNA reads TGTGCCAGCAGTTTAGCGGGAGGCACAGATACGCAGTATTTT. This chain uses TRBV28 with TRBJ2-3, with TRBD2 matching over 7 bases. The CDR3 length is 14 residues. V was pared by 2 bases and J by 1 base, with 0 bases of the junction left unmatched. Germline V gene sequence: CDR1 MDHEN, CDR2 SYDVKM.

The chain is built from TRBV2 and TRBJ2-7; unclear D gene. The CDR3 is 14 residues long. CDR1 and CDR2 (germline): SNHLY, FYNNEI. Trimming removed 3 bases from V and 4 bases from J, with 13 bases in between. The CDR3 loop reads CASSDVALRYEQYF. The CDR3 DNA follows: TGTGCCAGCAGTGACGTGGCATTGAGATACGAGCAGTACTTC.

CDR3 nucleotide sequence: TGTGCCAGCAGCTTATTGAGTCAATTGAACACTGAAGCTTTCTTT. It codes for CASSLLSQLNTEAFF. The chain is built from TRBV7-2 and TRBJ1-1; unclear D gene. The CDR3 sequence is 15 residues long. V was pared by 2 bases and J by 0 bases, with 10 bases between. Germline V CDR1 and CDR2: SGHTA, FQGNSA.

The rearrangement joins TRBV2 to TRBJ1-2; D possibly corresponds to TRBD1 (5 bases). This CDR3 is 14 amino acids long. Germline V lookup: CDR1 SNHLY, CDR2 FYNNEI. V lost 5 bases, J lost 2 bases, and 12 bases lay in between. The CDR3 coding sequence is TGTGCCAGCAGTCTGGGGGGACCAAACTATGGCTACACCTTC. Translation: CASSLGGPNYGYTF.

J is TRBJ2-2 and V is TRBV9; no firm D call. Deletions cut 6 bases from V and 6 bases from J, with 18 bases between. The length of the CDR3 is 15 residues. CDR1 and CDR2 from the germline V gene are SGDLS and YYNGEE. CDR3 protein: CASTMMEGLAGELFF. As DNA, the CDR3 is TGTGCCAGCACCATGATGGAAGGCCTGGCCGGGGAGCTGTTTTTT.

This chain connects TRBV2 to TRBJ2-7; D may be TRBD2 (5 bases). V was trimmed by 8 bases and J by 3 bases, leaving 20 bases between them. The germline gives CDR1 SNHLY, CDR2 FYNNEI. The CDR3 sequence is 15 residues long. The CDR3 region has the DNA TGTGCCAGCTGTTCCGGGCTACTAGGGTTCTACGAGCAGTACTTC. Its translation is CASCSGLLGFYEQYF. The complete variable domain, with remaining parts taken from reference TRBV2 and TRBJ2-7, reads EPEVTQTPSHQVTQMGQEVILRCVPISNHLYFYWYRQILGQKVEFLVSFYNNEISEKSEIFDDQFSVERPDGSNFTLKIRSTKLEDSAMYFCASCSGLLGFYEQYFGPGTRLTVT.